Following are 13 T cell receptor beta chains from one sample sequenced in a study of CD8 T cells in ankylosing spondylitis. The study's findings and limits: Among TCR beta sequences, a motif of fewer than 10 highly homologous variants appeared characteristic of ankylosing spondylitis blood.

TCRdb reanalysed the 5' RACE reads using MiXCR and keeps one entry per CDR3 protein. The table includes 100,000 or so distinct CDR3 sequences, around 8.5% detected once. Antigen specificity for these receptors is unknown. Sequencing used blood, either unsorted or a sorted T cell fraction (not recorded which). Every receptor here comes from a male donor with ankylosing spondylitis.

The rearrangement links TRBV6-1 to TRBJ2-7; tentatively, D is TRBD2 (5 bases). V lost 1 base, J lost 3 bases, and 13 bases lay in between. This CDR3 is built from 15 residues. CDR1 and CDR2 from the germline V gene are MNHNS and SASEGT. The CDR3: CASSEEHGGSYEQYF. Written as DNA, the CDR3 is TGTGCCAGCAGTGAAGAGCACGGAGGTAGCTACGAGCAGTACTTC.

This clonotype was found many times. It may be a read error: a sequence one base away is much more abundant. This chain connects TRBV7-8 to TRBJ2-1; D gene ambiguous. The length of the CDR3 is 11 residues. In germline, CDR1 is SGHVS, CDR2 FQNEAQ. V was trimmed by 5 bases and J by 7 bases, leaving 6 bases between them. CDR3 region: CASSVGNEQFF. The CDR3 DNA follows: TGTGCCAGCAGCGTGGGGAATGAGCAGTTCTTC.

This clonotype was counted at least ten times. The chain uses TRBV11-2 and TRBJ2-7, with a weak D call TRBD1 (6 bases). The CDR3 is made up of 14 amino acids. Germline V gives CDR1 SGHAT, CDR2 FQNNGV. V shed 4 bases and J shed 1 base, with 11 bases lying between them. CDR3 loop: CASSWGHTSYEQYV. The CDR3 nucleotides read TGTGCCAGCAGCTGGGGACATACTTCCTACGAGCAGTACGTC.

This clonotype occurred many times. The CDR3 sequence: CASRPLAGGHNEQFF. CDR3 sequence (DNA): TGTGCCAGCAGACCACTAGCGGGAGGCCACAATGAGCAGTTCTTC. V gene TRBV27 combines with J gene TRBJ2-1; 12 nucleotides align to TRBD2. The CDR3 is 15 residues long. Germline V gives CDR1 MNHEY, CDR2 SMNVEV (reference sequence). V gave up 6 bases and J gave up 5 bases; unmatched junction bases: 5.

This clonotype turned up a few times. CDR3 region: CASSQSGREYEQYF. CDR3 in DNA: TGTGCCAGCAGCCAATCGGGCAGGGAGTACGAGCAGTACTTC. The chain recombines TRBV16 with TRBJ2-7, with D perhaps matching TRBD1 or TRBD2 (5 bases each). The CDR3 runs 14 residues. V was shortened by 0 bases and J by 4 bases, with 10 bases between the two germline ends. Germline lookup yields CDR1 KGHSY and CDR2 FQNENV.

J is TRBJ2-1 and V is TRBV7-9; 7 nucleotides line up with TRBD2. CDR3 size: 16 residues. V lost 5 bases, J lost 5 bases, and 12 bases stayed unmatched. The V gene's germline CDR1 is SEHNR and CDR2 FQNEAQ (reference sequence). Here the CDR3 DNA reads TGTGCCAGCAGCCCCTCCATAACGGGAGGCCACAATGAGCAGTTCTTC. Translating it yields CASSPSITGGHNEQFF.

The genes are TRBV6-1 and TRBJ2-5; perhaps TRBD1 as D (7 bases). The CDR3 runs 15 residues. Germline CDR1 reads MNHNS; CDR2 reads SASEGT. V lost 6 bases to trimming and J lost 3 bases, with 17 bases between them. CDR3 protein: CASSTRTGEEETQYF. CDR3 coding DNA: TGTGCCAGCAGCACGAGAACAGGGGAGGAAGAGACCCAGTACTTC.

This clonotype was picked up many times. V and J are TRBV12-3 or TRBV12-4 and TRBJ2-3; maybe TRBD2 (6 bases). V was trimmed by 6 bases and J by 3 bases, leaving 13 bases between them. The CDR3 has 14 residues. CDR3 nucleotides: TGTGCCAGCAGCCCGACTAGAAGTACAGATACGCAGTATTTT. Protein: CASSPTRSTDTQYF.

In its sample, this clonotype was seen a few times. This chain uses TRBV27 with TRBJ2-1; 11 positions match TRBD2. The V gene's germline CDR1 is MNHEY and CDR2 SMNVEV (reference sequence). The CDR3 totals 15 residues. The ends lost 4 bases at V and 9 bases at J; junction bases unmatched: 8. CDR3 protein: CASSSGTSGGGEQFF. As DNA, the CDR3 is TGTGCCAGCAGTTCCGGGACTAGCGGTGGAGGTGAGCAGTTCTTC.

This clonotype was found many times. The chain uses TRBV4-2 and TRBJ1-2; a possible D gene is TRBD1 (5 bases). The CDR3 sequence is 13 residues long. Germline assignment: CDR1 LGHNA and CDR2 YNFKEQ. With 1 base removed from V and 8 bases from J, the gap between germline ends came to 11 bases. In DNA, the CDR3 is TGTGCCAGCAGCCAAGCTGGGGGAAACGGCTACACCTTC. This codes for CASSQAGGNGYTF.

This chain connects TRBV27 to TRBJ2-3, with D unresolved. Germline CDR1 is MNHEY and CDR2 is SMNVEV (reference sequence). The CDR3 covers 15 residues. V lost 3 bases, J lost 2 bases, and 12 bases lay in between. CDR3 DNA: TGTGCCAGCAGTTTTCCTGGACGGTACACAGATACGCAGTATTTT. Protein product: CASSFPGRYTDTQYF.

This clonotype was recorded many times. The gene calls are TRBV10-2 and TRBJ2-2; 7 nucleotides match TRBD2. The V and J ends lost 0 bases and 4 bases, in that order; junction bases with no gene match: 2. CDR1 is WSHSY and CDR2 is SAAADI in the germline V gene. This CDR3 is 15 amino acids long. DNA of the CDR3: TGCGCCAGCAGTGAGTCGGGGGAGGGCACCGGGGAGCTGTTTTTT. It is translated as CASSESGEGTGELFF.

This clonotype was recorded many times. The chain is built from TRBV2 and TRBJ2-3; 10 nucleotides match TRBD2. The V gene's germline CDR1 is SNHLY and CDR2 FYNNEI. J lost 4 bases, V lost 7 bases, and 5 bases had no gene match. This CDR3 spans 14 amino acids. CDR3 region: CASTKGLASDTQYF. In DNA form, the CDR3 reads TGTGCCAGCACTAAGGGACTAGCGTCAGATACGCAGTATTTT. The full variable domain, in which reference TRBV2 and TRBJ2-3 provide the parts outside the CDR3, is EPEVTQTPSHQVTQMGQEVILRCVPISNHLYFYWYRQILGQKVEFLVSFYNNEISEKSEIFDDQFSVERPDGSNFTLKIRSTKLEDSAMYFCASTKGLASDTQYFGPGTRLTVL.